Listed below are T cell receptor beta chains from one sample, sequenced in a study of blood T cell repertoires in COVID-19. Only in-frame clones appear in the TCRdb table, and some are missing; sequencing was by immunoSEQ multiplex PCR. The sample has some 80,000 clones, 79% seen once; the top ten hold approximately 5%. Material: peripheral blood. The receptors originated from a woman over 75 with active or convalescent COVID-19. Each CDR3 is given with its conserved first and last residue. D genes are given only for firm matches. Only some rows state a clone size, as once, few, many or a class for expanded clones.

TRBJ2-1 | - | TRBV7-2 | TRBD2 | CASSLFRGDVDEQFF | TGTGCCAGCAGCTTATTCCGGGGGGATGTCGATGAGCAGTTCTTC
TRBJ1-2 | - | TRBV29-1 | - | CSVDRRDYGYTF | TGCAGCGTTGATAGGCGGGACTATGGCTACACCTTC
TRBJ1-2 | - | TRBV18 | - | CASSPATYLQGRSYGYTF | TGTGCCAGCTCACCAGCCACCTACTTACAGGGTAGGAGCTATGGCTACACCTTC
TRBJ2-7 | - | TRBV5-6 | - | CASSLGGGRLVVKQYF | TGTGCCAGCAGCTTGGGAGGGGGCCGACTAGTAGTCAAGCAGTACTTC
TRBJ2-3 | once | TRBV7-9 | - | CASSLGRGPLSTDTQYF | TGTGCCAGCAGCTTAGGGCGGGGGCCCCTTTCCACAGATACGCAGTATTTT
TRBJ2-2 | once | TRBV6-6 | TRBD2 | CASSGGGGTGELFF | TGTGCCAGCAGTGGTGGGGGGGGCACCGGGGAGCTGTTTTTT
TRBJ2-1 | - | TRBV5-1 | - | CASSLGYRSEQFF | TGCGCCAGCAGCTTGGGTTACCGGTCGGAGCAGTTCTTC
TRBJ2-6 | once | TRBV7-8 | TRBD2 | CASSLMGGLAGANVLTF | TGTGCCAGCAGCTTAATGGGGGGGTTGGCTGGGGCCAACGTCCTGACTTTC
TRBJ1-6 | - | TRBV19 | TRBD1 | CASRTTGRNSPLHF | TGTGCCAGCAGAACGACAGGGAGGAATTCACCCCTCCACTTT
TRBJ2-3 | - | TRBV7-8 | - | CASSFYDTRNHTQYF | TGTGCCAGCAGCTTCTACGACACCCGCAACCATACGCAGTATTTT
TRBJ2-2 | - | TRBV6-2/TRBV6-3 | TRBD1 | CASSTALPGQGSTGELFF | TGTGCCAGCAGTACCGCTCTACCCGGACAGGGAAGCACCGGGGAGCTGTTTTTT
TRBJ2-2 | few | TRBV4-3 | - | CASSQGARSYPRELFF | TGCGCCAGCAGCCAAGGGGCCAGGTCATATCCCCGGGAGCTGTTTTTT
TRBJ1-5 | - | TRBV18 | TRBD1 | CASSATGGVQPQHF | TGTGCCAGCTCAGCGACAGGGGGCGTCCAGCCCCAGCATTTT
TRBJ2-1 | - | TRBV19 | TRBD2 | CASSIARTSGTNEQFF | TGTGCCAGTAGTATAGCTCGGACTAGCGGGACCAATGAGCAGTTCTTC
TRBJ1-1 | - | TRBV9 | - | CASSALTVNTEAFF | TGTGCCAGCAGCGCTTTAACAGTGAACACTGAAGCTTTCTTT
TRBJ1-2 | - | TRBV9 | - | CASSVDATNSYGYTF | TGTGCCAGCAGCGTAGATGCGACAAACAGCTATGGCTACACCTTC
TRBJ1-2 | - | TRBV23-1 | - | CASSQWRGVLLGYTF | TGCGCCAGCAGTCAATGGAGAGGCGTTTTGCTCGGCTACACCTTC
TRBJ2-7 | - | TRBV5-1 | TRBD1 | CASSPGQGIEQYF | TGCGCCAGCAGCCCGGGACAGGGGATCGAGCAGTACTTC
TRBJ1-5 | - | TRBV7-8 | - | CASSNWGQGQPQHF | TGTGCCAGCAGCAATTGGGGGCAGGGTCAGCCCCAGCATTTT
TRBJ2-5 | - | TRBV4-3 | - | CASSPGRAWEGGETQYF | TGCGCCAGCAGCCCGGGTCGGGCTTGGGAGGGGGGGGAGACCCAGTACTTC